These 19 T cell receptor beta chains originate from one sample sequenced in a study of Graves' ophthalmopathy and Graves' hyperthyroidism. Amplification of the TCR beta CDR3 regions used RNA transcripts (as template). In the first round, RT-PCR was carried out with HTBI primers, and a multiplex PCR formed the second round. MiXCR, applied by TCRdb to the multiplex PCR reads, yields one record per CDR3 protein. This table holds roughly 420,000 distinct CDR3 sequences, around 20% found once. The sequenced material came from peripheral blood. The receptors here all came from a young woman with stable Graves' hyperthyroidism.

This clonotype has a single count. The chain carries TRBV6-2 or TRBV6-3 and TRBJ1-1; D is perhaps TRBD1 (6 bases). The V end lost 4 bases, the J end lost 4 bases, and 13 bases lay between the germline ends. Germline lookup yields CDR1 MNHEY and CDR2 SVGEGT. The CDR3 runs to 14 residues. The CDR3 is CASSFDRSVTEAFF. CDR3 nucleotides: TGTGCCAGCAGTTTTGACAGGTCGGTCACTGAAGCTTTCTTT.

This clonotype has ten or more counts. The gene calls are TRBV28 and TRBJ1-2, with TRBD1 matching over 8 bases. The germline gives CDR1 MDHEN, CDR2 SYDVKM. Germline trimming cut 6 bases from V and 2 bases from J; bases unmatched to any gene: 8. CDR3 length: 15 amino acids. The CDR3 region has the DNA TGTGCCAGCAGCAAGCAGGGGGCAGCAAACTATGGCTACACCTTC. This translates into CASSKQGAANYGYTF.

This clonotype was seen ten or more times. J is TRBJ2-7 and V is TRBV11-3, with D uncertain. The CDR3 length is 15 residues. V lost 5 bases to trimming and J lost 2 bases, with 16 bases between them. CDR1 is SGHNT, CDR2 YENEEA, per germline. The CDR3 loop is CASSQDPRPTYEQYF. In nucleotides, the CDR3 is TGTGCCAGCAGCCAAGACCCCAGGCCAACCTACGAGCAGTACTTC.

This chain connects TRBV12-3 or TRBV12-4 to TRBJ2-1, with TRBD2 matching 11 bases. There are 16 residues in the CDR3. The V segment lost 5 bases and the J segment 6 bases; nucleotides outside the gene matches: 9. The CDR3 loop reads CASSPDTSGRFNEQFF. The CDR3 coding sequence is TGTGCCAGCAGTCCCGATACTAGCGGGAGATTCAATGAGCAGTTCTTC.

The rearrangement uses TRBV3-1 and TRBJ2-7, with TRBD2 matching over 13 bases. The CDR3 length is 17 residues. Per germline, CDR1 LGHDT and CDR2 YNNKEL (reference sequence). The V and J ends lost 4 bases and 3 bases, in that order; junction bases with no gene match: 9. CDR3 sequence reads: CASSPEPGLAGIYEQYF. CDR3 in DNA: TGTGCCAGCAGCCCCGAACCGGGACTAGCGGGAATCTACGAGCAGTACTTC.

This clonotype appeared many times. The chain uses TRBV15 and TRBJ2-5; TRBD1 matches at 11 bases. From germline, CDR1 is LNHNV and CDR2 YYDKDF (reference sequence). The length of the CDR3 is 18 residues. J lost 5 bases, V lost 0 bases, and 11 bases had no gene match. CDR3 in amino acids: CATSRDRAGTGGRETQYF. DNA of the CDR3: TGTGCCACCAGCAGAGATCGAGCAGGGACAGGGGGTAGGGAGACCCAGTACTTC.

The table lists this clonotype with many counts. V and J are TRBV5-8 and TRBJ1-1, with 9 nucleotides matching TRBD1. There are 14 residues in the CDR3. From germline, CDR1 is SGHTS and CDR2 YDEGEE. The V and J ends lost 2 bases and 4 bases, in that order; junction bases with no gene match: 3. CDR3 amino acids: CASSFVDRGTEAFF. The CDR3 DNA reads as TGTGCCAGCAGCTTTGTGGACAGGGGCACTGAAGCTTTCTTT. The full variable domain, completed using reference TRBV5-8 and TRBJ1-1, is EAGVTQSPTHLIKTRGQQATLRCSPISGHTSVYWYQQALGLGLQFLLWYDEGEERNRGNFPPRFSGRQFPNYSSELNVNALELEDSALYLCASSFVDRGTEAFFGQGTRLTVV.

This clonotype showed up many times. V is TRBV6-2 or TRBV6-3 and J is TRBJ1-2; TRBD1 matches 7 bases. V lost 2 bases to trimming and J lost 3 bases; unmatched junction nucleotides: 6. This CDR3 is built from 15 residues. Germline values: CDR1 MNHEY, CDR2 SVGEGT. The CDR3, as DNA: TGTGCCAGCAGTTACAAATCGGGACAGTACTATGGCTACACCTTC. This gives the protein CASSYKSGQYYGYTF.

This clonotype was detected many times. V gene TRBV12-3 or TRBV12-4 combines with J gene TRBJ2-7, with 9 bases aligning to TRBD1. V lost 5 bases to trimming and J lost 1 base; unmatched junction nucleotides: 9. This CDR3 is built from 16 residues. In DNA, the CDR3 is TGTGCCAGCAGTGACCGGGACAGGGATGATTCCTACGAGCAGTACTTC. Translated, it gives CASSDRDRDDSYEQYF.

The chain is built from TRBV28 and TRBJ1-1; D uncertain. V lost 7 bases and J 6 bases, leaving 12 bases between the germline ends. There are 12 residues in the CDR3. The V gene's germline CDR1 is MDHEN and CDR2 SYDVKM. In DNA form, the CDR3 reads TGTGCCAGCACCATCACCGGGGCTGAAGCTTTCTTT. Protein product: CASTITGAEAFF.

This clonotype came up many times. J is TRBJ1-1 and V is TRBV5-8; TRBD1 matches 7 bases. There are 15 residues in the CDR3. CDR1 SGHTS and CDR2 YDEGEE come from the germline V gene. Trimming removed 3 bases from V and 6 bases from J; junction bases left unmatched: 11. The DNA of the CDR3 is TGTGCCAGCAGCTGGGACCGACAGGGTACGGCTGAAGCTTTCTTT. Translated: CASSWDRQGTAEAFF.

This clonotype appeared many times. The chain carries TRBV12-3 or TRBV12-4 and TRBJ1-2; TRBD1 might be the D (6 bases). Deletions cut 6 bases from V and 8 bases from J, with 16 bases between. CDR3 length: 13 amino acids. DNA of the CDR3: TGTGCCAGCAGCAGGTTGGGGGCCTGGGGCTACACCTTC. This encodes CASSRLGAWGYTF.

This clonotype was seen at least ten times. V gene TRBV28 combines with J gene TRBJ1-2, with D uncertain. Germline V gene lookup returns CDR1 MDHEN and CDR2 SYDVKM. The V end lost 7 bases, the J end lost 4 bases, and 13 bases lay between the germline ends. CDR3 size: 13 residues. As DNA, the CDR3 is TGTGCCAGCAATCGGCGGGAGGCCTATGGCTACACCTTC. Encoded protein: CASNRREAYGYTF.

The table lists this clonotype with many counts. V is TRBV5-1 and J is TRBJ2-7; 11 bases are a match to TRBD2. CDR3 length equals 15 residues. Unmatched junction bases numbered 4, after V lost 4 bases and J lost 1 base. Per the germline V gene, CDR1 is SGHRS and CDR2 is YFSETQ. CDR3 sequence: CASSDLAGGSYEQYF. DNA for the CDR3: TGCGCCAGCAGCGATCTAGCGGGAGGTTCCTACGAGCAGTACTTC.

There are many counts of this clonotype. The chain couples TRBV5-1 to TRBJ1-1; D uncertain. CDR1 and CDR2 (germline): SGHRS, YFSETQ. The V and J ends lost 1 base and 4 bases respectively, with 11 bases between them. CDR3 length: 14 residues. This chain's CDR3 is CASSLQGSGTEAFF. The CDR3 DNA is TGCGCCAGCAGCTTGCAAGGGTCGGGCACTGAAGCTTTCTTT.

This clonotype occurred many times. V gene TRBV6-5 combines with J gene TRBJ2-7; TRBD1 matches 8 bases. Germline V lookup: CDR1 MNHEY, CDR2 SVGAGI. CDR3 length: 16 amino acids. The V and J ends lost 4 bases and 5 bases, in that order; junction bases with no gene match: 13. The DNA of the CDR3 is TGTGCCAGCAGTTCCATACGAGGACAGGGTACCCACGAGCAGTACTTC. Protein product: CASSSIRGQGTHEQYF.

This clonotype came up many times. V is TRBV20-1 and J is TRBJ2-7; TRBD2 matches 12 bases. Germline V gene sequence: CDR1 DFQATT, CDR2 SNEGSKA (reference sequence). This CDR3 is 15 amino acids long. Trimming cost V 6 bases and J 0 bases; bases outside gene matches: 6. CDR3 amino acids: CSAVGLAGSSYEQYF. DNA for the CDR3: TGCAGTGCGGTCGGACTAGCGGGAAGCTCCTACGAGCAGTACTTC.

This clonotype was detected ten times or more. The chain carries TRBV30 and TRBJ2-5, with no clear D. Germline V lookup: CDR1 GTSNPN, CDR2 SVGIG (reference sequence). This CDR3 is built from 8 residues. V was pared by 5 bases and J by 7 bases, with 2 bases between. The DNA of the CDR3 is TGTGCCTGGGGGACCCAGTACTTC. Its translation is CAWGTQYF.

This clonotype was found many times. The chain has TRBV4-3 and TRBJ2-7; TRBD2 is a possible D gene (5 bases). The germline CDR1 and CDR2 sequences are LGHNA and YSLEER. Trimming shortened V by 4 bases and J by 3 bases, and 16 bases separated the two germline ends. CDR3 length: 15 residues. The CDR3 nucleotides read TGCGCCAGCAGCCCATACAGAGGAGGCGGCTACGAGCAGTACTTC. The encoded protein is CASSPYRGGGYEQYF.